These 27 T cell receptor beta chains were all obtained from the same sample, sequenced in a study of blood T cell repertoires in COVID-19 (dated by TCRdb to 2018 to 2020). Library preparation employed the immunoSEQ multiplex PCR assay. TCRdb's version of the immuneACCESS table is confined to in-frame rearrangements and falls short of the full clone set. An unresolved V gene accounts for under half of the shortfall where checked; the remainder is of unknown origin. This sample has more than 400,000 clones in its table, and roughly 91% of those were observed once. The top ten constitute about 0.63% of the sample. Sequencing was carried out using PBMCs or T cells enriched from blood (not recorded which). These receptors were taken from a man between 18 and 29 years old who had recovered from COVID-19.

V gene TRBV2 combines with J gene TRBJ2-7, with D hard to call. The CDR3 is made up of 12 amino acids. The V end was cut by 8 bases, the J end by 2 bases, with 10 bases between. Germline CDR1 reads SNHLY; CDR2 reads FYNNEI. CDR3 bases: TGTGCCAGCCGTCCCTTAGCCTACGAGCAGTACTTC. It specifies CASRPLAYEQYF.

J is TRBJ2-2 and V is TRBV5-1, with 13 nucleotides matching TRBD2. V was pared by 6 bases and J by 6 bases, with 8 bases of the junction left unmatched. This CDR3 is built from 16 residues. Germline CDR1 SGHRS, CDR2 YFSETQ. In nucleotides, the CDR3 is TGCGCCAGCACCCAAATCGGACTAGCGGGAGCCGGGGAGCTGTTTTTT. Translated: CASTQIGLAGAGELFF. Combining the CDR3 with reference TRBV5-1 and TRBJ2-2 gives the whole variable domain KAGVTQTPRYLIKTRGQQVTLSCSPISGHRSVSWYQQTPGQGLQFLFEYFSETQRNKGNFPGRFSGRQFSNSRSEMNVSTLELGDSALYLCASTQIGLAGAGELFFGEGSRLTVL.

This chain connects TRBV28 to TRBJ2-2, with 10 bases that match TRBD2. This CDR3 has 16 amino acids. With V trimmed by 6 bases and J by 1 base, 5 bases remained unmatched. The germline V gene encodes CDR1 MDHEN and CDR2 SYDVKM. The CDR3, as DNA: TGTGCCAGCAGCCCCAGCGGGAGGGGGAACACCGGGGAGCTGTTTTTT. This translates into CASSPSGRGNTGELFF.

Written as DNA, the CDR3 is TGTGCCAGCAGCCAAACGACTTCCTACGAGCAGTACTTC. Its translation: CASSQTTSYEQYF. The chain has TRBV5-8 and TRBJ2-7, with D unresolved. The V end lost 4 bases, the J end lost 1 base, and 9 bases lay between the germline ends. Germline-derived CDR1 and CDR2 are SGHTS and YDEGEE. CDR3 size: 13 residues.

The table lists this clone with a count of one. This chain uses TRBV15 with TRBJ1-5; TRBD1 might be the D (6 bases). V shed 3 bases and J shed 0 bases, with 12 bases lying between them. There are 16 residues in the CDR3. Germline V gives CDR1 LNHNV, CDR2 YYDKDF (reference sequence). CDR3 in DNA: TGTGCCACCAGCAGTGAACAGGGTGGTAGCAATCAGCCCCAGCATTTT. This translates into CATSSEQGGSNQPQHF.

V usage is TRBV6-5 and J usage is TRBJ2-7; TRBD2 is a possible D gene (6 bases). CDR1 MNHEY and CDR2 SVGAGI come from the germline V gene. This CDR3 spans 12 amino acids. Trimming cost V 10 bases and J 3 bases, with 13 bases left between them. The CDR3 nucleotides read TGTGCCACCGCCGGGACTGGCTACGAGCAGTACTTC. Its translation is CATAGTGYEQYF.

This clone was detected once. V and J are TRBV27 and TRBJ2-1; TRBD2 matches at 10 bases. The CDR3 length is 17 residues. Per germline, CDR1 MNHEY and CDR2 SMNVEV (reference sequence). V shed 4 bases and J 6 bases; nucleotides not matched to a gene: 12. This chain's CDR3 is CASSSHPLAGLSNEQFF. The CDR3 DNA follows: TGTGCCAGCAGTTCTCACCCACTAGCGGGACTAAGCAATGAGCAGTTCTTC.

V gene TRBV5-1 combines with J gene TRBJ1-6; D gene uncertain. V was shortened by 6 bases and J by 3 bases, with 10 bases between the two germline ends. Germline V gene sequence: CDR1 SGHRS, CDR2 YFSETQ. This CDR3 region has 14 residues. The CDR3 reads CASMIGSYNSPLHF. The CDR3, as DNA: TGCGCCAGCATGATAGGGAGCTATAATTCACCCCTCCACTTT.

The V and J genes are TRBV28 and TRBJ1-5; D is perhaps TRBD1 (6 bases). The ends were cut back, 4 bases at V and 0 bases at J, with 7 bases in the middle. The length of the CDR3 is 14 residues. CDR1 and CDR2 (germline): MDHEN, SYDVKM. CDR3 amino acids: CASSSRGSNQPQHF. The CDR3 nucleotides read TGTGCCAGCAGTTCCAGGGGTAGCAATCAGCCCCAGCATTTT.

The rearrangement uses TRBV6-1 and TRBJ1-1, with D unclear. Trimming left V 2 bases short and J 6 bases short, with 13 bases between. The CDR3 sequence is 14 residues long. Looked up from germline, CDR1 is MNHNS and CDR2 is SASEGT. The CDR3 is CASSERGQVPEAFF. CDR3 coding DNA: TGTGCCAGCAGTGAACGAGGGCAAGTCCCTGAAGCTTTCTTT.

The chain has TRBV28 and TRBJ1-2, with 12 bases lining up with TRBD1. The V gene's germline CDR1 is MDHEN and CDR2 SYDVKM. The CDR3 loop spans 16 amino acids. The V and J ends lost 8 bases and 6 bases, in that order; junction bases with no gene match: 13. Written as DNA, the CDR3 is TGTGCCAGCTGGACCGGGACAGGGGGCGCGGGAGATGGCTACACCTTC. It specifies CASWTGTGGAGDGYTF.

This clone appeared a few times. The V call is TRBV6-5, the J call TRBJ1-1; D gene ambiguous. CDR1 MNHEY and CDR2 SVGAGI come from the germline V gene. The V end lost 8 bases, the J end lost 3 bases, and 13 bases lay between the germline ends. This CDR3 spans 13 amino acids. As DNA, the CDR3 is TGTGCCAGCGTTCGTGTCCGGGACACTGAAGCTTTCTTT. Translation gives CASVRVRDTEAFF.

This clone was detected only a few times. This chain links TRBV5-6 with TRBJ1-6, with TRBD1 matching 8 bases. Germline loops: CDR1 SGHDT, CDR2 YYEEEE. Trimming cost V 5 bases and J 9 bases; bases outside gene matches: 10. The CDR3 extends over 15 amino acids. The CDR3 DNA reads TGTGCCAGCAGTTTTGACAGGGGCGCGAGTTCACCCCTCCACTTT. Translated, it gives CASSFDRGASSPLHF.

The chain couples TRBV2 to TRBJ2-7; 10 bases are shared with TRBD2. From germline, CDR1 is SNHLY and CDR2 FYNNEI. The V and J ends lost 10 bases and 5 bases, in that order; junction bases with no gene match: 20. The CDR3 covers 17 residues. CDR3 sequence: CATTYPPELAGSHEQYF. CDR3 coding DNA: TGTGCCACCACCTACCCCCCCGAACTAGCGGGAAGCCACGAGCAGTACTTC.

This clone appeared a single time. The chain carries TRBV28 and TRBJ1-2, with 7 bases aligning to TRBD1. The ends lost 7 bases at V and 0 bases at J; junction bases unmatched: 17. The CDR3 length is 18 residues. Germline V gene lookup returns CDR1 MDHEN and CDR2 SYDVKM. The CDR3 sequence is CASISGGITGLANYGYTF. The CDR3 nucleotides are TGTGCCAGCATCTCAGGGGGAATAACAGGGCTAGCTAACTATGGCTACACCTTC.

J is TRBJ2-5 and V is TRBV21-1; the table's D call, TRBD2, was not checked against the DNA. TRBV21-1 counts as a pseudogene. The CDR3 totals 16 residues. The CDR3 region has the DNA TGTGCCAGCAGCAAAGAGGAGGGCGGGGGCCAAGAGACCCAGTACTTC. It is translated as CASSKEEGGGQETQYF.

V is TRBV28 and J is TRBJ1-4, with D tentatively TRBD1 (6 bases). V lost 6 bases and J 5 bases, leaving 13 bases between the germline ends. The CDR3 covers 14 residues. CDR1 is MDHEN, CDR2 SYDVKM, per germline. The DNA for the CDR3 is TGTGCCAGCAGAGACAGGTTAGAGAATGAAAAACTGTTTTTT. The encoded protein is CASRDRLENEKLFF.

The chain joins TRBV10-3 to TRBJ1-2; 7 bases match TRBD1. In germline, CDR1 is ENHRY, CDR2 SYGVKD. The V and J ends lost 3 bases and 4 bases, in that order; junction bases with no gene match: 2. CDR3 length: 13 amino acids. The CDR3 reads CAISEGDSYGYTF. The CDR3 DNA reads as TGTGCCATCAGTGAAGGGGACAGCTATGGCTACACCTTC.

V and J are TRBV19 and TRBJ1-2; D is unresolved. The CDR3 covers 14 residues. V was pared by 1 base and J by 4 bases, with 10 bases between. Germline V gives CDR1 LNHDA, CDR2 SQIVND (reference sequence). The CDR3 sequence is CASSIGGQIYGYTF. DNA for the CDR3: TGTGCCAGTAGTATAGGAGGCCAGATCTATGGCTACACCTTC.

The genes are TRBV10-3 and TRBJ1-2, with 8 bases aligning to TRBD1. The CDR3 covers 14 residues. CDR1 ENHRY and CDR2 SYGVKD come from the germline V gene. V gave up 6 bases and J gave up 5 bases; unmatched junction bases: 8. CDR3 sequence reads: CAIRSTGVLYGYTF. The DNA for the CDR3 is TGTGCCATCAGATCGACAGGGGTCCTTTATGGCTACACCTTC.

The gene calls are TRBV19 and TRBJ2-1, with 11 positions matching TRBD1. The germline gives CDR1 LNHDA, CDR2 SQIVND (reference sequence). The CDR3 extends over 15 amino acids. The J segment lost 8 bases and the V segment lost 5 bases, leaving 8 bases of the junction unmatched. The CDR3 sequence: CASSHRTGGYDEQFF. CDR3 sequence (DNA): TGTGCCAGTAGTCATCGGACAGGGGGCTATGATGAGCAGTTCTTC. Combining the CDR3 with reference TRBV19 and TRBJ2-1 gives the whole variable domain DGGITQSPKYLFRKEGQNVTLSCEQNLNHDAMYWYRQDPGQGLRLIYYSQIVNDFQKGDIAEGYSVSREKKESFPLTVTSAQKNPTAFYLCASSHRTGGYDEQFFGPGTRLTVL.

This chain joins TRBV27 and TRBJ2-7; TRBD2 matches 9 bases. Germline CDR1 and CDR2: MNHEY and SMNVEV (reference sequence). The V segment lost 2 bases and the J segment 2 bases; nucleotides outside the gene matches: 4. The length of the CDR3 is 15 residues. CDR3 in DNA: TGTGCCAGCAGTTTAAGACTAGCGGAGACCTACGAGCAGTACTTC. Its translation: CASSLRLAETYEQYF.

The J gene is TRBJ2-3, the V gene TRBV24-1; TRBD2 matches 8 bases. The germline V gene encodes CDR1 KGHDR and CDR2 SFDVKD. The V segment lost 5 bases and the J segment 10 bases; nucleotides outside the gene matches: 16. The CDR3 runs 16 residues. The CDR3 region is CATSVGEGLASRPQYF. In nucleotides, the CDR3 is TGTGCCACCAGTGTAGGTGAAGGACTAGCATCACGTCCGCAGTATTTT.

The chain uses TRBV15 and TRBJ2-2; TRBD2 matches at 7 bases. The CDR3 loop spans 18 amino acids. V lost 1 base and J lost 4; bases outside the gene matches: 12. Germline CDR1 LNHNV, CDR2 YYDKDF (reference sequence). CDR3 sequence reads: CATSRVREHRVGTGELFF. CDR3 in DNA: TGTGCCACCAGCAGAGTGCGGGAGCATCGTGTGGGCACCGGGGAGCTGTTTTTT.

The V gene is TRBV27, the J gene TRBJ1-1; D is perhaps TRBD1 (6 bases). Trimming removed 6 bases at V and 0 bases at J, with 8 bases between. Per the germline V gene, CDR1 is MNHEY and CDR2 is SMNVEV (reference sequence). This CDR3 is 13 amino acids long. The CDR3 is CASRGQLNTEAFF. In DNA form, the CDR3 reads TGTGCCAGCAGAGGACAGCTGAACACTGAAGCTTTCTTT.

This clone was picked up one time. The gene calls are TRBV3-1 (or the pseudogene TRBV3-2) and TRBJ1-1, with a weak D call TRBD1 (5 bases). Germline loops: CDR1 LGHDT, CDR2 YNNKEL (reference sequence). Between the trimmed V and J ends, which lost 0 bases and 10 bases, there was a span of 15 bases. The CDR3 is 14 residues long. The CDR3 bases are TGTGCCAGCAGCCAAGAGGGGAGGGATGGGGGAGCTTTCTTT. This gives the protein CASSQEGRDGGAFF.

The CDR3 spells CASRGLETNTQYF. The CDR3 DNA sequence: TGCGCCAGCAGGGGACTGGAAACGAATACGCAGTATTTT. V gene TRBV5-1 combines with J gene TRBJ2-3; weak D call: TRBD2 (6 bases). This CDR3 region has 13 residues. The V end was cut by 5 bases, the J end by 7 bases, with 14 bases between. Germline V lookup: CDR1 SGHRS, CDR2 YFSETQ.